The TCR beta chain described here comes from a study of molecular identifiers for immune sequencing clone quantification. Turning to the study itself: Naive CD8 cell RNA, from roughly 18,000 or 92,000 cells, was split five ways in replicates, with four sequenced. Study-wide points: In naive cells, clones above 20 RNA copies held under 1% of molecules, whereas in effector cells they held over 97%. Highly expanded clone sizes could be underestimated by identical TCR molecules sharing a barcode.

Note on this clonotype: The antigen is not known.

From approximately 20,000 to 1,000,000 sorted cells, naive CD8 libraries were generated with 10%, 30% or 50% RNA. TCRdb itself ran the PCR reads through MiXCR, one entry per CDR3 protein. The repertoire holds about 500,000 distinct CDR3 sequences, with approximately 25% as singletons. Germline V CDR1 and CDR2: MGHRA, YSYEKL. Trimming left V 5 bases short and J 4 bases short, with 13 bases between. There are 14 residues in the CDR3. The sequence was obtained from a human donor in good health. Some libraries in this study had Jurkat cell RNA spiked in. The rearrangement links TRBV4-1 to TRBJ2-3; D remains ambiguous. The sample was naive CD8+ T cells from blood, with Jurkat cell RNA spiked in. Subset: FACS-sorted CD8+CD4-CCR7+CD45RA+ naive T cells. CDR3 sequence: CASSYPGLSDTQYF. CDR3 DNA: TGCGCCAGCAGCTATCCGGGTTTGTCAGATACGCAGTATTTT.